The 22 T cell receptor beta chains below come from one sample, sequenced in a study of T cell responses to AZD1222 COVID-19 vaccine. Here immunoSEQ multiplex PCR was the method, and the copy in TCRdb shows in-frame clones only, minus some. The repertoire holds about 73,000 clones, with approximately 88% as singletons. The material sequenced was peripheral blood, taken on day 0 of AZD1222 vaccination. The receptors derive from an adult in good health.

This clone appeared once. This chain joins TRBV30 and TRBJ1-1; 7 bases agree with TRBD1. The length of the CDR3 is 13 residues. Germline V gene lookup returns CDR1 GTSNPN and CDR2 SVGIG (reference sequence). V was clipped by 7 bases and J by 1 base; unmatched bases: 6. The CDR3 sequence: CALQGMGNTEAFF. The CDR3 DNA reads as TGTGCCTTACAGGGGATGGGGAACACTGAAGCTTTCTTT.

The J gene is TRBJ2-1, the V gene TRBV6-6; 7 bases agree with TRBD1. There are 12 residues in the CDR3. Trimming removed 8 bases from V and 4 bases from J; junction bases left unmatched: 2. Per germline, CDR1 MNHNY and CDR2 SVGAGI (reference sequence). The CDR3 region is CASRDRYNEQFF. DNA for the CDR3: TGTGCCAGCCGGGACAGATACAATGAGCAGTTCTTC.

The chain is built from TRBV29-1 and TRBJ2-3, with D possibly TRBD2 on 6 matching bases. The CDR3 runs 13 residues. The V end was cut by 6 bases, the J end by 5 bases, with 15 bases between. Germline V gene lookup returns CDR1 SQVTM and CDR2 ANQGSEA. CDR3 residues: CSVRSGAGDTQYF. The CDR3 nucleotides are TGCAGCGTGCGCTCGGGAGCGGGAGATACGCAGTATTTT.

This rearrangement joins TRBV20-1 to TRBJ2-3; TRBD2 matches at 7 bases. Per the germline V gene, CDR1 is DFQATT and CDR2 is SNEGSKA (reference sequence). Trimming removed 3 bases from V and 6 bases from J; junction bases left unmatched: 0. The CDR3 sequence is 11 residues long. The CDR3 DNA reads TGCAGTGCTAGCGGGGGGGATACGCAGTATTTT. Its translation is CSASGGDTQYF.

This chain uses TRBV11-2 with TRBJ2-7, with a weak D call TRBD1 (5 bases). V was trimmed by 1 base and J by 6 bases, leaving 16 bases between them. Germline V gene data show CDR1 as SGHAT and CDR2 as FQNNGV. This CDR3 contains 15 residues. The CDR3 reads CASSLALQVGLEQYF. For the CDR3, the DNA is TGTGCCAGCAGCTTAGCCCTACAGGTGGGGCTCGAGCAGTACTTC. Together with reference TRBV11-2 and TRBJ2-7, the CDR3 gives the full variable domain: EAGVAQSPRYKIIEKRQSVAFWCNPISGHATLYWYQQILGQGPKLLIQFQNNGVVDDSQLPKDRFSAERLKGVDSTLKIQPAKLEDSAVYLCASSLALQVGLEQYFGPGTRLTVT.

V usage is TRBV28 and J usage is TRBJ2-5, with 9 bases that match TRBD1. In germline, CDR1 is MDHEN, CDR2 SYDVKM. Germline trimming cut 4 bases from V and 1 base from J; bases unmatched to any gene: 7. The CDR3 runs to 16 residues. CDR3 in amino acids: CASSSPGQGSQETQYF. As DNA, the CDR3 is TGTGCCAGCAGTTCCCCGGGACAGGGATCCCAAGAGACCCAGTACTTC. The whole variable domain, remainder taken from reference TRBV28 and TRBJ2-5, is DVKVTQSSRYLVKRTGEKVFLECVQDMDHENMFWYRQDPGLGLRLIYFSYDVKMKEKGDIPEGYSVSREKKERFSLILESASTNQTSMYLCASSSPGQGSQETQYFGPGTRLLVL.

V usage is TRBV4-3 and J usage is TRBJ2-7, with D tentatively TRBD1 (6 bases). Trimming left V 1 base short and J 6 bases short, with 16 bases between. This CDR3 region has 15 residues. From germline, CDR1 is LGHNA and CDR2 YSLEER. This CDR3 is CASSQGPDSPLEQYF. The CDR3 region has the DNA TGCGCCAGCAGCCAAGGGCCGGACAGTCCCCTCGAGCAGTACTTC.

This chain links TRBV9 with TRBJ1-3; D uncertain. This CDR3 has 16 residues. Trimming removed 3 bases at V and 0 bases at J, with 13 bases between. The V gene's germline CDR1 is SGDLS and CDR2 YYNGEE. The CDR3 nucleotides are TGTGCCAGCAGCGGGGAGGTGGTACACTCTGGAAACACCATATATTTT. Translating it yields CASSGEVVHSGNTIYF.

This clone came up once. The rearrangement uses TRBV27 and TRBJ2-7; 9 nucleotides match TRBD1. The germline gives CDR1 MNHEY, CDR2 SMNVEV (reference sequence). The CDR3 covers 15 residues. Trimming at V came to 2 bases and at J to 6 bases, leaving 8 bases not matched to a gene. As DNA, the CDR3 is TGTGCCAGCAGTTTAGAACAGGGGGCTCTATCCGAGCAGTACTTC. Translating gives CASSLEQGALSEQYF.

The genes are TRBV19 and TRBJ1-2; TRBD1 agrees at 7 bases. CDR3 length: 16 amino acids. Trimming cost V 2 bases and J 8 bases; bases outside gene matches: 14. The germline V gene encodes CDR1 LNHDA and CDR2 SQIVND (reference sequence). CDR3 DNA sequence: TGTGCCAGTAGTATACGCCCCATCGACAGGGAAGGCGGCTACACCTTC. This gives the protein CASSIRPIDREGGYTF.

This rearrangement joins TRBV11-1 to TRBJ2-1, with D unclear. This CDR3 contains 16 residues. Germline V gene data show CDR1 as SGHAT and CDR2 as FQDESV (reference sequence). The germline V and J ends were trimmed by 2 bases and 0 bases, with 11 bases remaining between them. The DNA for the CDR3 is TGTGCCAGCAGCTTACATGGGGTTAGCTCCTACAATGAGCAGTTCTTC. It is translated as CASSLHGVSSYNEQFF.

The chain recombines TRBV7-8 with TRBJ2-1; 9 nucleotides match TRBD2. Germline V gene sequence: CDR1 SGHVS, CDR2 FQNEAQ. The CDR3 sequence is 16 residues long. The trim removed 2 bases at V and 10 bases at J, leaving 12 bases unmatched. The chain's CDR3 is CASSLSSGGGAREQFF. The CDR3 DNA follows: TGTGCCAGCAGCTTAAGTTCTGGCGGGGGGGCCCGGGAGCAGTTCTTC.

The chain has TRBV20-1 and TRBJ1-4; D remains ambiguous. V lost 3 bases, J lost 7 bases, and 12 bases lay in between. Germline lookup yields CDR1 DFQATT and CDR2 SNEGSKA (reference sequence). The CDR3 spans 13 residues. The CDR3 DNA reads TGCAGTGCTAGTAGAGGCAGCACTGAAAAACTGTTTTTT. Protein product: CSASRGSTEKLFF.

The rearrangement uses TRBV11-2 and TRBJ2-7; 10 bases map to TRBD1. Trimming removed 1 base from V and 2 bases from J; junction bases left unmatched: 5. Germline V gene data show CDR1 as SGHAT and CDR2 as FQNNGV. The length of the CDR3 is 16 residues. The CDR3 DNA follows: TGTGCCAGCAGCTTAGGGGACAGGGGTTACCCCTACGAGCAGTACTTC. Translated, it gives CASSLGDRGYPYEQYF.

The CDR3 DNA sequence: TGTGCCAGCAGCCAAGGGGCCTACAGCTCCTACAATGAGCAGTTCTTC. Amino acids: CASSQGAYSSYNEQFF. The chain couples TRBV14 to TRBJ2-1; D unresolved. CDR1 and CDR2 (germline): SGHDN, FVKESK. Trimming removed 1 base at V and 0 bases at J, with 10 bases between. The CDR3 length is 16 residues.

This CDR3 is CASSALGNVYNEQFF. The CDR3 DNA sequence: TGTGCCAGCAGCGCATTGGGGAATGTCTACAATGAGCAGTTCTTC. This chain connects TRBV11-2 to TRBJ2-1; D unresolved. Germline CDR1 reads SGHAT; CDR2 reads FQNNGV. The CDR3 is 15 amino acids. The V gene lost 5 bases and the J gene lost 3 bases, with 14 bases spanning the gap.

V usage is TRBV30 and J usage is TRBJ2-7; the match to TRBD1 covers 8 bases. This CDR3 is 15 amino acids long. CDR1 GTSNPN and CDR2 SVGIG come from the germline V gene (reference sequence). J was trimmed by 2 bases and V by 0 bases; bases with no gene match: 6. This chain's CDR3 is CAWSVTAGGAYEQYF. Written as DNA, the CDR3 is TGTGCCTGGAGTGTAACGGCAGGGGGCGCCTACGAGCAGTACTTC.

CDR3 DNA sequence: TGTGCCAGCAGCGGACTAGCGGGAGGGCCGTATGAGACCCAGTACTTC. This encodes CASSGLAGGPYETQYF. V is TRBV9 and J is TRBJ2-5; TRBD2 aligns across 14 bases. V lost 3 bases to trimming and J lost 5 bases; unmatched junction nucleotides: 6. This CDR3 is built from 16 residues. Germline lookup yields CDR1 SGDLS and CDR2 YYNGEE. The complete variable domain, with remaining parts taken from reference TRBV9 and TRBJ2-5, reads DSGVTQTPKHLITATGQRVTLRCSPRSGDLSVYWYQQSLDQGLQFLIQYYNGEERAKGNILERFSAQQFPDLHSELNLSSLELGDSALYFCASSGLAGGPYETQYFGPGTRLLVL.

This chain uses TRBV27 with TRBJ2-7; 10 bases align to TRBD2. Germline-derived CDR1 and CDR2 are MNHEY and SMNVEV (reference sequence). The CDR3 totals 14 residues. V lost 10 bases and J lost 2; bases outside the gene matches: 8. CDR3: CATRPSGGPYEQYF. DNA for the CDR3: TGTGCCACCAGACCTAGCGGGGGTCCCTACGAGCAGTACTTC.

The chain carries TRBV3-1 (or the pseudogene TRBV3-2) and TRBJ1-4; D remains ambiguous. V was cut by 0 bases and J by 7 bases, with 12 bases left in between. The CDR3 is made up of 15 amino acids. Germline V lookup: CDR1 LGHDT, CDR2 YNNKEL (reference sequence). The CDR3 DNA reads as TGTGCCAGCAGCCAAGATTTGGGAATTGGTGAAAAACTGTTTTTT. Translating it yields CASSQDLGIGEKLFF.

V gene TRBV5-6 combines with J gene TRBJ2-7; D gene ambiguous. The CDR3 spans 12 residues. Trimming took off 1 base at V and 2 bases at J, with 4 bases between the two ends. Germline CDR1 SGHDT, CDR2 YYEEEE. The CDR3 spells CASSLSPYEQYF. As DNA, the CDR3 is TGTGCCAGCAGCTTGTCTCCCTACGAGCAGTACTTC.

CDR3 loop: CSVGDRSNQPQHF. The CDR3 nucleotides read TGCAGCGTTGGGGACCGAAGCAATCAGCCCCAGCATTTT. V usage is TRBV29-1 and J usage is TRBJ1-5, with D maybe TRBD1 (5 bases). The CDR3 totals 13 residues. The V end lost 4 bases, the J end lost 1 base, and 8 bases lay between the germline ends. Per germline, CDR1 SQVTM and CDR2 ANQGSEA.